The next 8 T cell receptor beta chains were all read from a single sample in a study of blood T cell repertoires in COVID-19. Repertoires were generated with immunoSEQ multiplex PCR, while TCRdb's copy carries only in-frame clones and drops some. The sample has 120,000 to 150,000 clones; around 87% are singletons. Sequencing was done on a sample of peripheral blood. The receptors originated from a woman aged 55-70 years with active COVID-19.

The chain is built from TRBV2 and TRBJ2-7; 9 bases fit TRBD1. From germline, CDR1 is SNHLY and CDR2 FYNNEI. The CDR3 sequence is 15 residues long. V shed 6 bases, J shed 3 bases, and the junction held 9 bases outside the gene matches. The CDR3 DNA reads TGTGCCAGCAGGGCCGCCGGGACAGGGAACTACGAGCAGTACTTC. This gives the protein CASRAAGTGNYEQYF. Combining the CDR3 with reference TRBV2 and TRBJ2-7 gives the whole variable domain EPEVTQTPSHQVTQMGQEVILRCVPISNHLYFYWYRQILGQKVEFLVSFYNNEISEKSEIFDDQFSVERPDGSNFTLKIRSTKLEDSAMYFCASRAAGTGNYEQYFGPGTRLTVT.

The table lists this clone with a count of one. The rearrangement uses TRBV7-2 and TRBJ2-7, with D possibly TRBD1 on 5 matching bases. This CDR3 region has 12 residues. CDR1 is SGHTA and CDR2 is FQGNSA in the germline V gene. The V and J ends lost 5 bases and 7 bases respectively, with 12 bases between them. CDR3 DNA sequence: TGTGCCAGCAGCCAGGCAGGGCTAGAGCAGTACTTC. Translated, it gives CASSQAGLEQYF.

The rearrangement joins TRBV28 to TRBJ2-2; weak D call: TRBD1 (5 bases). V dropped 3 bases and J dropped 4 bases, with 9 bases sitting between them. The CDR3 totals 14 residues. CDR1 MDHEN and CDR2 SYDVKM come from the germline V gene. CDR3 sequence (DNA): TGTGCCAGCAGTTTTTCCAGGGCCACCGGGGAGCTGTTTTTT. This codes for CASSFSRATGELFF. The full variable domain, its missing parts supplied by reference TRBV28 and TRBJ2-2, is DVKVTQSSRYLVKRTGEKVFLECVQDMDHENMFWYRQDPGLGLRLIYFSYDVKMKEKGDIPEGYSVSREKKERFSLILESASTNQTSMYLCASSFSRATGELFFGEGSRLTVL.

J is TRBJ2-1 and V is TRBV6-5; 9 nucleotides line up with TRBD1. The length of the CDR3 is 15 residues. Germline values: CDR1 MNHEY, CDR2 SVGAGI. The V gene end was trimmed by 6 bases and the J gene end by 4 bases; junction bases not matched to a gene: 7. CDR3 in amino acids: CASRRGTGTYNEQFF. CDR3 sequence (DNA): TGTGCCAGCAGGCGCGGGACAGGGACATACAATGAGCAGTTCTTC.

The chain combines TRBV20-1 with TRBJ2-4; D is possibly TRBD1 (6 bases). The germline gives CDR1 DFQATT, CDR2 SNEGSKA (reference sequence). With 3 bases removed from V and 1 base from J, the gap between germline ends came to 10 bases. The CDR3 runs 14 residues. The DNA for the CDR3 is TGCAGTGCTAGTAGGGGGAATGCCAAAAACATTCAGTACTTC. Protein sequence: CSASRGNAKNIQYF.

The chain carries TRBV9 and TRBJ2-3; TRBD2 aligns across 8 bases. This CDR3 is built from 17 residues. CDR1 is SGDLS and CDR2 is YYNGEE in the germline V gene. V lost 4 bases and J lost 2; bases outside the gene matches: 12. The CDR3 is CASSPRGLAGYTDTQYF. The DNA for the CDR3 is TGTGCCAGCAGCCCCCGCGGGTTAGCGGGGTACACAGATACGCAGTATTTT.

V usage is TRBV19 and J usage is TRBJ1-1; the D gene is possibly TRBD1 (6 bases). The length of the CDR3 is 12 residues. Between the trimmed V and J ends, which lost 7 bases and 4 bases, there was a span of 10 bases. In germline, CDR1 is LNHDA, CDR2 SQIVND (reference sequence). CDR3 amino acids: CASNWGLTEAFF. The CDR3 bases are TGTGCCAGTAACTGGGGGCTCACTGAAGCTTTCTTT.

The chain carries TRBV6-5 and TRBJ1-2; D gene uncertain. V was trimmed by 0 bases and J by 2 bases, leaving 4 bases between them. Germline loops: CDR1 MNHEY, CDR2 SVGAGI. This CDR3 comprises 13 residues. Here the CDR3 reads CASSYSQNYGYTF. As DNA, the CDR3 is TGTGCCAGCAGTTACTCCCAGAACTATGGCTACACCTTC.